This T cell receptor (beta chain) was sequenced for a study of shared clonotypes between healthy human individuals. Study-level information: CD4 naive and memory got three plates each, CD8 naive two, CD8 memory one.

Per the authors' pipeline: ImmunoSEQ junction-only sequences lacked quality scores, so their filtering differed. Profiling relied on immunoSEQ multiplex PCR, and the TCRdb table lists in-frame clones only, not all of them. V, J and clone size derive from that table, while D and trimming were established from the DNA sequence. The sample holds 950,000 to 1,100,000 clones; roughly 75% are singletons and the top ten take approximately 1.5%. Between the trimmed V and J ends, which lost 2 bases and 11 bases, there was a span of 13 bases. The CDR3 spans 14 residues. Per germline, CDR1 MNHNS and CDR2 SASEGT.

The receptor's source is a man younger than 35 in good health. The chain uses TRBV6-1 and TRBJ1-6, with D possibly matching TRBD1 (6 bases). What was sequenced was memory CD4+ T cells sorted from blood. Noted subset: CD45RA-negative fraction. As DNA, the CDR3 is TGTGCCAGCAGTGAAAATCAGGGGATGACACCCCTCCACTTT. It translates to CASSENQGMTPLHF.